Sequencing of this T cell receptor (beta chain) was carried out in a study of T cells after somatic rescue of genetic block. The table lists this clone with a few counts. Some clones are missing from TCRdb's copy, which holds only in-frame ones; the method was immunoSEQ multiplex PCR. The table shows around 8,100 clones, with around 81% occurring only once. The clonotype comes from a boy between 5 and 17 years old. The sequenced sample consisted of peripheral blood mononuclear cells (PBMCs).

CDR3 loop: CASSTPGTDRYEQYF. CDR3 coding DNA: TGTGCCAGCAGTACCCCCGGGACAGATCGCTACGAGCAGTACTTC. This chain uses TRBV11-3 with TRBJ2-7; 7 bases line up with TRBD1. The V gene's germline CDR1 is SGHNT and CDR2 YENEEA. The V segment lost 6 bases and the J segment 3 bases; nucleotides outside the gene matches: 11. CDR3 size: 15 residues.